Below are 24 T cell receptor beta chains sequenced from a single sample in a study of T cells in Graves' hyperthyroidism and ophthalmopathy. RNA transcripts provided the source from which TCR beta CDR3 regions were amplified. The HTBI primer set served for first-round RT-PCR of the TCR CDR3. Each CDR3 protein gets one entry after TCRdb re-called the multiplex PCR reads with MiXCR. The sample consists of 300,000 to 400,000 distinct CDR3 sequences, 21% of them appearing once. Sequencing was carried out using blood. These TCRs come from a woman between 50 and 59 years old with Graves' hyperthyroidism.

The rearrangement joins TRBV12-3 or TRBV12-4 to TRBJ1-5, with 7 bases that match TRBD1. V lost 3 bases, J lost 1 base, and 3 bases stayed unmatched. CDR3 length: 15 amino acids. The CDR3 here is CASSFGTASNQPQHF. In DNA form, the CDR3 reads TGTGCCAGCAGTTTCGGGACAGCAAGCAATCAGCCCCAGCATTTT.

The sample holds many counts of this clonotype. The chain uses TRBV2 and TRBJ2-7; D gene unclear. Germline CDR1 and CDR2: SNHLY and FYNNEI. The CDR3 is 13 residues long. The germline V and J ends were trimmed by 7 bases and 7 bases, with 17 bases remaining between them. The CDR3 sequence: CASMMERSREQYF. CDR3 bases: TGTGCCAGCATGATGGAAAGGTCACGGGAGCAGTACTTC.

This clonotype was counted at least ten times. The genes are TRBV29-1 and TRBJ1-3; D is unresolved. Between the trimmed V and J ends, which lost 7 bases and 0 bases, there was a span of 13 bases. The length of the CDR3 is 14 residues. From germline, CDR1 is SQVTM and CDR2 ANQGSEA. The CDR3 sequence is CSGYSAFSGNTIYF. The CDR3 region has the DNA TGCAGCGGGTACTCCGCTTTCTCTGGAAACACCATATATTTT.

This clonotype was detected many times. This chain connects TRBV5-1 to TRBJ2-1; D might be TRBD2 (6 bases). The CDR3 is 14 residues long. V was pared by 4 bases and J by 6 bases, with 14 bases between. CDR1 and CDR2 (germline): SGHRS, YFSETQ. CDR3 region: CASSGGLGLNEQFF. The CDR3, as DNA: TGCGCCAGCAGCGGGGGACTGGGCCTCAATGAGCAGTTCTTC. The full variable domain, in which reference TRBV5-1 and TRBJ2-1 provide the parts outside the CDR3, is KAGVTQTPRYLIKTRGQQVTLSCSPISGHRSVSWYQQTPGQGLQFLFEYFSETQRNKGNFPGRFSGRQFSNSRSEMNVSTLELGDSALYLCASSGGLGLNEQFFGPGTRLTVL.

This clonotype was seen repeatedly, ten times or more. The V call is TRBV5-1, the J call TRBJ2-3; D unclear. Germline CDR1 and CDR2: SGHRS and YFSETQ. This CDR3 has 15 residues. V was trimmed by 0 bases and J by 6 bases, leaving 14 bases between them. The CDR3 bases are TGCGCCAGCAGCTTGGCTCTGTTGGGCGAGGATACGCAGTATTTT. Translation: CASSLALLGEDTQYF.

This clonotype turned up a few times. V gene TRBV6-1 combines with J gene TRBJ1-3; D is undetermined. Trimming stripped 5 bases from V and 0 bases from J, with 8 bases between. Germline CDR1 is MNHNS and CDR2 is SASEGT. The CDR3 has 14 residues. The CDR3 DNA is TGTGCCAGCAGTTCAGGAGCCTCTGGAAACACCATATATTTT. Its protein is CASSSGASGNTIYF.

The chain employs TRBV5-1 and TRBJ2-5, with 14 bases aligning to TRBD2. The germline V gene encodes CDR1 SGHRS and CDR2 YFSETQ. This CDR3 has 16 residues. Trimming at V came to 4 bases and at J to 4 bases, leaving 6 bases not matched to a gene. CDR3 sequence: CASSPGTSGSGETQYF. As DNA, the CDR3 is TGCGCCAGCAGCCCCGGGACTAGCGGGAGCGGAGAGACCCAGTACTTC.

In its sample, this clonotype was seen many times. The chain combines TRBV20-1 with TRBJ2-1, with 7 positions matching TRBD2. Germline CDR1 DFQATT, CDR2 SNEGSKA (reference sequence). The CDR3 is 15 residues long. Unmatched junction bases numbered 11, after V lost 2 bases and J lost 7 bases. Written as DNA, the CDR3 is TGCAGTGCTAGAAGGAGGAGTGGGAGGGCGAATGAGCAGTTCTTC. Protein: CSARRRSGRANEQFF.

This clonotype was found a few times. The chain employs TRBV20-1 and TRBJ2-7; the D call may be TRBD1 or TRBD2 (5 bases each). Trimming cost V 2 bases and J 7 bases, with 15 bases left between them. The CDR3 is made up of 13 amino acids. Germline CDR1 reads DFQATT; CDR2 reads SNEGSKA (reference sequence). The CDR3 spells CSARLPGPREQYF. CDR3 sequence (DNA): TGCAGTGCTAGACTTCCGGGACCGAGGGAGCAGTACTTC.

This clonotype occurred many times. V gene TRBV3-1 combines with J gene TRBJ2-5, with D perhaps TRBD1 or TRBD2 (5 bases each). Germline V lookup: CDR1 LGHDT, CDR2 YNNKEL (reference sequence). V dropped 3 bases and J dropped 5 bases, with 7 bases sitting between them. The CDR3 is made up of 12 amino acids. CDR3 amino acids: CASSQGTETQYF. The CDR3 nucleotides read TGTGCCAGCAGCCAGGGGACGGAGACCCAGTACTTC.

The CDR3, as DNA: TGTGCCAGCAGTACCGTGACAGGACCCTACGAGCAGTACTTC. Amino acid sequence: CASSTVTGPYEQYF. The chain carries TRBV27 and TRBJ2-7, with D possibly TRBD1 on 6 matching bases. Germline CDR1 reads MNHEY; CDR2 reads SMNVEV (reference sequence). This CDR3 has 14 amino acids. V gave up 5 bases and J gave up 2 bases, with 13 bases separating them.

This clonotype was found many times. The genes are TRBV9 and TRBJ1-2, with 7 bases that match TRBD1. Germline CDR1 is SGDLS and CDR2 is YYNGEE. CDR3 length: 14 amino acids. The V gene end was trimmed by 0 bases and the J gene end by 3 bases; junction bases not matched to a gene: 2. The CDR3 reads CASSVDGTDYGYTF. The CDR3 region has the DNA TGTGCCAGCAGCGTAGATGGGACAGACTATGGCTACACCTTC.

This clonotype was detected only a few times. The rearrangement joins TRBV3-1 to TRBJ2-3; 8 nucleotides line up with TRBD1. The CDR3 is made up of 16 amino acids. With 1 base clipped from V and 3 bases from J, the junction kept 6 bases outside the gene matches. The germline CDR1 and CDR2 sequences are LGHDT and YNNKEL (reference sequence). The CDR3 region has the DNA TGTGCCAGCAGCCAAGGTTGGGACAGGAAGACAGATACGCAGTATTTT. It specifies CASSQGWDRKTDTQYF.

This clonotype was picked up one time. This rearrangement joins TRBV19 to TRBJ2-3, with D tentatively TRBD2 (6 bases). The CDR3 spans 15 residues. From germline, CDR1 is LNHDA and CDR2 SQIVND (reference sequence). The V and J ends lost 5 bases and 4 bases respectively, with 16 bases between them. CDR3 sequence (DNA): TGTGCCAGTAGTGGCGGGACGGGTTTCTCAGATACGCAGTATTTT. Protein sequence: CASSGGTGFSDTQYF.

Ten or more counts support this clonotype. The CDR3 sequence: CASSFGGTLLSYEQYF. Written as DNA, the CDR3 is TGTGCCAGCAGTTTTGGTGGGACACTCCTCTCCTACGAGCAGTACTTC. V gene TRBV28 combines with J gene TRBJ2-7; maybe TRBD1 (6 bases). Trimming removed 3 bases from V and 0 bases from J, with 15 bases in between. The CDR3 loop spans 16 amino acids. The germline V gene encodes CDR1 MDHEN and CDR2 SYDVKM.

This clonotype has a count of ten or more. V and J are TRBV2 and TRBJ1-5, with TRBD1 identical over 8 bases. This CDR3 spans 13 amino acids. CDR1 SNHLY and CDR2 FYNNEI come from the germline V gene. The V gene end was trimmed by 4 bases and the J gene end by 4 bases; junction bases not matched to a gene: 0. This CDR3 is CASSGQGNQPQHF. The DNA of the CDR3 is TGTGCCAGCAGTGGACAGGGGAATCAGCCCCAGCATTTT.

This clonotype showed up just a few times. The rearrangement joins TRBV5-8 to TRBJ1-1; tentatively, D is TRBD1 (5 bases). The CDR3 consists of 13 residues. V shed 6 bases and J shed 2 bases, with 11 bases lying between them. Looked up from germline, CDR1 is SGHTS and CDR2 is YDEGEE. The CDR3 DNA follows: TGTGCCAGCAAACGACAGATAAACACTGAAGCTTTCTTT. It specifies CASKRQINTEAFF. Full variable domain (outside the CDR3, taken from reference TRBV5-8 and TRBJ1-1): EAGVTQSPTHLIKTRGQQATLRCSPISGHTSVYWYQQALGLGLQFLLWYDEGEERNRGNFPPRFSGRQFPNYSSELNVNALELEDSALYLCASKRQINTEAFFGQGTRLTVV.

The chain is built from TRBV7-3 and TRBJ1-1; 8 nucleotides align to TRBD1. CDR3 size: 15 residues. Trimming took 5 bases from V and 1 from J; bases not matched to a gene: 6. Germline V gives CDR1 SGHTA, CDR2 FQGTGA. DNA of the CDR3: TGTGCCAGCAGCCTCCAGGGGGCGGGGAACACTGAAGCTTTCTTT. It is translated as CASSLQGAGNTEAFF.

This clonotype was observed many times. The chain recombines TRBV3-1 with TRBJ2-5; the match to TRBD1 covers 8 bases. The length of the CDR3 is 16 residues. CDR1 LGHDT and CDR2 YNNKEL come from the germline V gene (reference sequence). The V segment lost 1 base and the J segment 2 bases; nucleotides outside the gene matches: 6. The CDR3 loop reads CASSQVGRGPQETQYF. In DNA, the CDR3 is TGTGCCAGCAGCCAAGTTGGCAGGGGGCCACAAGAGACCCAGTACTTC.

This clonotype was detected a few times. This chain joins TRBV29-1 and TRBJ2-7; 9 bases map to TRBD2. Germline assignment: CDR1 SQVTM and CDR2 ANQGSEA. Trimming at V came to 2 bases and at J to 6 bases, leaving 2 bases not matched to a gene. The CDR3 runs 12 residues. The CDR3 coding sequence is TGCAGCGTTGAACTAGCGGGATTCGAGCAGTACTTC. This sequence encodes CSVELAGFEQYF.

This chain connects TRBV29-1 to TRBJ1-6; tentative D call: TRBD1 (5 bases). Germline CDR1 reads SQVTM; CDR2 reads ANQGSEA. The CDR3 spans 17 residues. Trimming took off 7 bases at V and 6 bases at J, with 25 bases between the two ends. CDR3 nucleotide sequence: TGCAGCGACATTCAGACCGGGACTCGGGAGTGTAATTCACCCCTCCACTTT. Translation gives CSDIQTGTRECNSPLHF.

The rearrangement links TRBV9 to TRBJ2-2, with D possibly being TRBD2 (7 bases). The CDR3 sequence is 15 residues long. The V end lost 0 bases, the J end lost 6 bases, and 12 bases lay between the germline ends. CDR1 and CDR2 (germline): SGDLS, YYNGEE. The CDR3 sequence is CASSVVVGGPGELFF. For the CDR3, the DNA is TGTGCCAGCAGCGTAGTTGTGGGGGGGCCCGGGGAGCTGTTTTTT.

This clonotype was seen repeatedly, ten times or more. This rearrangement joins TRBV2 to TRBJ1-6; possible D gene TRBD1, 5 bases. This CDR3 has 13 residues. The germline gives CDR1 SNHLY, CDR2 FYNNEI. Trimming stripped 3 bases from V and 8 bases from J, with 8 bases between. The CDR3 DNA sequence: TGTGCCAGCAGTGAGGCAGGGCATTCACCCCTCCACTTT. Translating gives CASSEAGHSPLHF.

This clonotype was found many times. This rearrangement joins TRBV11-2 to TRBJ1-6; the D gene is possibly TRBD1 (6 bases). Germline-derived CDR1 and CDR2 are SGHAT and FQNNGV. V lost 1 base and J lost 9, with 16 bases in between. The CDR3 consists of 16 residues. The CDR3 nucleotides read TGTGCCAGCAGCTTAGCTAAGGGGGGCGGAAGTTCACCCCTCCACTTT. The encoded protein is CASSLAKGGGSSPLHF. The complete variable domain, with remaining parts taken from reference TRBV11-2 and TRBJ1-6, reads EAGVAQSPRYKIIEKRQSVAFWCNPISGHATLYWYQQILGQGPKLLIQFQNNGVVDDSQLPKDRFSAERLKGVDSTLKIQPAKLEDSAVYLCASSLAKGGGSSPLHFGNGTRLTVT.